The source of this T cell receptor (beta chain) is a study of technical replicates of blood from four donors. Clones were sequenced by immunoSEQ multiplex PCR, and TCRdb holds only the in-frame ones, with some missing. The sample consists of about 14,000 clones, less than 90% of them appearing once. Trimming pared 4 bases from V and 10 bases from J, leaving 14 bases between. Germline CDR1 and CDR2: SQVTM and ANQGSEA. The CDR3 is 12 residues long. The material sequenced was PBMCs. The chain carries TRBV29-1 and TRBJ2-1, with TRBD2 as a possible D gene (6 bases). This sequence originates from a human donor in good health. In DNA form, the CDR3 reads TGCAGCGTTGTAGGGAGGCCGGGGGAGCAGTTCTTC. This encodes CSVVGRPGEQFF.